The present T cell receptor beta chain was sequenced within a study of blood T cell repertoires in COVID-19. Trimming took 4 bases from V and 5 from J; bases not matched to a gene: 9. The CDR3 totals 16 residues. From germline, CDR1 is MGHRA and CDR2 YSYEKL. In the source study's methods: Cell counts per sample came from amplifying reference gene primers. Some clones are missing from TCRdb's copy, which holds only in-frame ones; the method was immunoSEQ multiplex PCR. For V, J and clone size, that table is used; D and trimming come from the DNA. The table lists roughly 670,000 clones, 85% to 90% of them singletons.

The genes are TRBV4-1 and TRBJ2-5; 11 bases fit TRBD2. Input material: peripheral blood. The TCR originated in a woman younger than 35 with acute or convalescent COVID-19. The CDR3 DNA reads TGCGCCAGCAGCCTCGCTACTAGCGGGGGTGGGGAGACCCAGTACTTC. Protein product: CASSLATSGGGETQYF.